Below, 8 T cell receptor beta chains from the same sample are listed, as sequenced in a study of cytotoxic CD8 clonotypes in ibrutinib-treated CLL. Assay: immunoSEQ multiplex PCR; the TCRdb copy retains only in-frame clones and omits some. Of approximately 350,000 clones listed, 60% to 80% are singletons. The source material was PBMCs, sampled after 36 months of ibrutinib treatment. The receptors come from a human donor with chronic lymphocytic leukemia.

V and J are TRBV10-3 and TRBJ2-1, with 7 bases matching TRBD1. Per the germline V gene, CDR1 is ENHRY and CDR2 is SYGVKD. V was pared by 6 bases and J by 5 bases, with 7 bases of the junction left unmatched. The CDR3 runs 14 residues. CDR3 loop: CAISPDRVNNEQFF. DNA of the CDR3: TGTGCCATCAGCCCAGACAGGGTTAACAATGAGCAGTTCTTC.

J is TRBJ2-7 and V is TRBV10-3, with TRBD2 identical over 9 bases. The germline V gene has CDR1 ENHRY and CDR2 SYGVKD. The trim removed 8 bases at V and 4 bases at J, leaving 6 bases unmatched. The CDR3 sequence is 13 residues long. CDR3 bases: TGTGCCATCTCGAGTAGCGGGAGTTACGAGCAGTACTTC. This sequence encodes CAISSSGSYEQYF.

The CDR3 DNA reads as TGTGCCAGCAGTGAGGGAGGAATTCTCTATGGCTACACCTTC. This encodes CASSEGGILYGYTF. The J gene is TRBJ1-2, the V gene TRBV6-1; D not certain. Germline V lookup: CDR1 MNHNS, CDR2 SASEGT. The length of the CDR3 is 14 residues. Trimming shortened V by 3 bases and J by 4 bases, and 12 bases separated the two germline ends.

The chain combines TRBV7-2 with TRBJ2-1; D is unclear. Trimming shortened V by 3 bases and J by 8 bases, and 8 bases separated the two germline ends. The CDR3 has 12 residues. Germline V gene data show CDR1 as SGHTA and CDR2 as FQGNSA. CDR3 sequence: CASSFLSDEQFF. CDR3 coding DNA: TGTGCCAGCAGCTTCCTAAGTGATGAGCAGTTCTTC.

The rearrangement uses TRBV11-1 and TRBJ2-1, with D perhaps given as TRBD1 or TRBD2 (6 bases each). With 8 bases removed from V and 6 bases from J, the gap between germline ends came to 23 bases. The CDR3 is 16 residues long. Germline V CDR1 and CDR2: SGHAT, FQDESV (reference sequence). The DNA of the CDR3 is TGTGCCAGCCGGGGGCGGGCGGGATGGGTTAGCAATGAGCAGTTCTTC. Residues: CASRGRAGWVSNEQFF.

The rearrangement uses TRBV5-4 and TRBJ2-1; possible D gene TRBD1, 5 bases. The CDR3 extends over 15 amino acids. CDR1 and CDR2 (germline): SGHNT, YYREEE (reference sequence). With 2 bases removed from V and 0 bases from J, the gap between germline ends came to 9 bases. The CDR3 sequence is CASSFGRGSYNEQFF. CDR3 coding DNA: TGTGCCAGCAGCTTCGGAAGGGGCTCCTACAATGAGCAGTTCTTC. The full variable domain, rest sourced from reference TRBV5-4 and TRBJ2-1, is ETGVTQSPTHLIKTRGQQVTLRCSSQSGHNTVSWYQQALGQGPQFIFQYYREEENGRGNFPPRFSGLQFPNYSSELNVNALELDDSALYLCASSFGRGSYNEQFFGPGTRLTVL.

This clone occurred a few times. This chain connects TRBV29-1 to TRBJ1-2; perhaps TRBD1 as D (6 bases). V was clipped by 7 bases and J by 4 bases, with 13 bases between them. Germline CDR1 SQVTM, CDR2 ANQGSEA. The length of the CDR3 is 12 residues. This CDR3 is CSAGRGLYGYTF. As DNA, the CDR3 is TGCAGCGCCGGTCGGGGGCTCTATGGCTACACCTTC.

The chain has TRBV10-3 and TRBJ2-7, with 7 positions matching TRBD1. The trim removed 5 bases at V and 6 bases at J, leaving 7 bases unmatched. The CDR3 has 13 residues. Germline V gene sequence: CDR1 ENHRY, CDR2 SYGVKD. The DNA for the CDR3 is TGTGCCATCAGTCAGGGACAGTCAGGCGAGCAGTACTTC. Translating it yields CAISQGQSGEQYF.